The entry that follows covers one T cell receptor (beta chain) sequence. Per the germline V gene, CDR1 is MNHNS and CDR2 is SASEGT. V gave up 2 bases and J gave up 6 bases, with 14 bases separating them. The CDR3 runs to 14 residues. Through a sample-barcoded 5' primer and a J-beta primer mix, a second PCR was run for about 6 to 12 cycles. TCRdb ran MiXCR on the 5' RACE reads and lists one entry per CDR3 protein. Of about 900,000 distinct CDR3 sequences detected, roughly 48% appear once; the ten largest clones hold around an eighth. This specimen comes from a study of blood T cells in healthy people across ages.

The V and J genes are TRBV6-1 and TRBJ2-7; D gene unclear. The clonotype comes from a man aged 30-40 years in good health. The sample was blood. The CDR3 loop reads CASSELSRVTEQYF. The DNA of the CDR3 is TGTGCCAGCAGTGAATTGAGTCGAGTAACCGAGCAGTACTTC.